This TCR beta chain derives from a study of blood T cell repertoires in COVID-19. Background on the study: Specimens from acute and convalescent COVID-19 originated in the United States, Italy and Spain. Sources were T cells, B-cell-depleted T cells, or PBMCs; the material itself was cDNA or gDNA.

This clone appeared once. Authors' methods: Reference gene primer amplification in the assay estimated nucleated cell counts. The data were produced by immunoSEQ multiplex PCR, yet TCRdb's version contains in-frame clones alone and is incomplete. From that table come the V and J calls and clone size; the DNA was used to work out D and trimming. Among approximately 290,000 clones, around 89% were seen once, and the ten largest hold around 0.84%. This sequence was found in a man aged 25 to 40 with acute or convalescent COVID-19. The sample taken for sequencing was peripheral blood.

The CDR3 sequence is CASSFIPGGLRDNEQFF. CDR3 sequence (DNA): TGTGCCAGCAGCTTCATTCCGGGGGGGCTCAGGGACAATGAGCAGTTCTTC. The rearrangement uses TRBV7-9 and TRBJ2-1, with 8 bases aligning to TRBD2. V lost 3 bases to trimming and J lost 5 bases; unmatched junction nucleotides: 12. The CDR3 spans 17 residues. Per the germline V gene, CDR1 is SEHNR and CDR2 is FQNEAQ (reference sequence).